This T cell receptor beta chain was captured in a study of cytomegalovirus exposure and HLA in healthy donors. The study's findings and limits: Indistinguishability led to the exclusion of some V segments, TRBV6-2 and TRBV6-3 included.

With V trimmed by 4 bases and J by 2 bases, 10 bases remained unmatched. The CDR3 runs to 16 residues. Looked up from germline, CDR1 is SGHDN and CDR2 is FVKESK. A remark on this clone: Its antigen is still unknown.

Primers: 60 Vbeta forward and 13 Jbeta reverse. Generated by immunoSEQ multiplex PCR, the TCRdb table keeps only in-frame clones and is missing some. The top ten clones hold approximately 2% of a sample with 85,000 to 130,000 clones, about 80% of them seen once. Sequencing was done on a sample of PBMCs. The chain recombines TRBV14 with TRBJ2-7, with 8 positions matching TRBD2. The clonotype originates from a woman aged 40 to 50 in good health and CMV-seronegative. CDR3 DNA: TGTGCCAGCAGCCCCCCCAGGGTAGCGGGGCCCTACGAGCAGTACTTC. Amino acid sequence: CASSPPRVAGPYEQYF. Based on the CDR3 plus reference TRBV14 and TRBJ2-7, the full variable domain is EAGVTQFPSHSVIEKGQTVTLRCDPISGHDNLYWYRRVMGKEIKFLLHFVKESKQDESGMPNNRFLAERTGGTYSTLKVQPAELEDSGVYFCASSPPRVAGPYEQYFGPGTRLTVT.